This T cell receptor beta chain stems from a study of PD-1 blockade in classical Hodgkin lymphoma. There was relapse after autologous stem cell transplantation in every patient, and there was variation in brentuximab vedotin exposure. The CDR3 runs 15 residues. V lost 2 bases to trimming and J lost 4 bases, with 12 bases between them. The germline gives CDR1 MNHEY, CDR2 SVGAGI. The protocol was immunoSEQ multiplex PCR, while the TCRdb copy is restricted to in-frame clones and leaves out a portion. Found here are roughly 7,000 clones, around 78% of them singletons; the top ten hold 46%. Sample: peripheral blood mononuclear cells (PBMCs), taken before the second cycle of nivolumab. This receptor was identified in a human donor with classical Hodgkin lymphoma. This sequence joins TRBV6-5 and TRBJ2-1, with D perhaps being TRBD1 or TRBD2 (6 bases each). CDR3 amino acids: CASSYGQGTYNEQFF. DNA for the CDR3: TGTGCCAGCAGTTACGGGCAGGGGACTTACAATGAGCAGTTCTTC.